The 24 T cell receptor beta chains below come from one sample, sequenced in a study of cytomegalovirus exposure and HLA in healthy donors. Primers: 60 Vbeta forward and 13 Jbeta reverse. The repertoire was sequenced with immunoSEQ multiplex PCR; TCRdb's copy has only in-frame clones and lacks some. The sample data list 150,000 to 200,000 clones. The sample taken for sequencing was PBMCs. These receptors were collected from a man aged 25 to 40 in good health and CMV-seronegative.

J is TRBJ1-1 and V is TRBV9, with 7 bases matching TRBD1. V lost 0 bases, J lost 4 bases, and 6 bases stayed unmatched. The CDR3 consists of 15 residues. The germline CDR1 and CDR2 sequences are SGDLS and YYNGEE. CDR3 amino acids: CASSVATQGGTEAFF. As DNA, the CDR3 is TGTGCCAGCAGCGTAGCGACCCAGGGGGGCACTGAAGCTTTCTTT.

The genes are TRBV2 and TRBJ2-1; TRBD2 agrees at 10 bases. V was pared by 5 bases and J by 6 bases, with 19 bases of the junction left unmatched. The length of the CDR3 is 19 residues. Germline CDR1 is SNHLY and CDR2 is FYNNEI. The CDR3 is CASSQESGGPSGGGNEQFF. The CDR3 coding sequence is TGTGCCAGCAGTCAAGAGAGCGGGGGGCCTAGCGGGGGTGGCAATGAGCAGTTCTTC.

V is TRBV28 and J is TRBJ1-4, with 8 bases matching TRBD1. With 2 bases clipped from V and 4 bases from J, the junction kept 18 bases outside the gene matches. Germline values: CDR1 MDHEN, CDR2 SYDVKM. CDR3 length: 20 residues. The CDR3 nucleotides read TGTGCCAGCAGTTTACTCACAATCTCCCGGGACAGGAACCTTAATGAAAAACTGTTTTTT. It codes for CASSLLTISRDRNLNEKLFF.

V usage is TRBV10-2 and J usage is TRBJ1-5, with TRBD1 identical over 8 bases. Germline values: CDR1 WSHSY, CDR2 SAAADI. The CDR3 has 13 residues. V gave up 3 bases and J gave up 7 bases; unmatched junction bases: 2. In DNA, the CDR3 is TGCGCCAGCAGTGAACAGGGGGTACAGCCCCAGCATTTT. It specifies CASSEQGVQPQHF.

The gene calls are TRBV11-2 and TRBJ2-2; no clear D. V lost 6 bases and J lost 4, with 9 bases in between. In germline, CDR1 is SGHAT, CDR2 FQNNGV. CDR3 length: 13 amino acids. The CDR3 is CASRFSGTGELFF. The CDR3 bases are TGTGCCAGCAGATTCTCGGGCACCGGGGAGCTGTTTTTT.

The V and J genes are TRBV19 and TRBJ1-1, with D possibly TRBD1 on 6 matching bases. With 5 bases removed from V and 6 bases from J, the gap between germline ends came to 16 bases. CDR1 and CDR2 (germline): LNHDA, SQIVND (reference sequence). The CDR3 runs 14 residues. The CDR3 DNA reads TGTGCCAGTAGTTTCGGGGGGCTGGACGCTGAAGCTTTCTTT. Translated, it gives CASSFGGLDAEAFF.

With regard to this clone: The identical CDR3 is also encoded by other nucleotide sequences in the sample. V and J are TRBV27 and TRBJ1-2; unclear D gene. This CDR3 region has 14 residues. From germline, CDR1 is MNHEY and CDR2 SMNVEV (reference sequence). Trimming removed 2 bases from V and 1 base from J, with 8 bases in between. The chain's CDR3 is CASSLKGGNYGYTF. In DNA form, the CDR3 reads TGTGCCAGCAGTTTAAAGGGAGGTAACTATGGCTACACCTTC.

The gene calls are TRBV2 and TRBJ2-7; D may be TRBD2 (6 bases). The V end lost 2 bases, the J end lost 1 base, and 15 bases lay between the germline ends. This CDR3 spans 16 amino acids. Looked up from germline, CDR1 is SNHLY and CDR2 is FYNNEI. CDR3 sequence reads: CASSEKGTYGSYEQYF. Written as DNA, the CDR3 is TGTGCCAGCAGTGAAAAGGGGACTTATGGGTCCTACGAGCAGTACTTC.

V gene TRBV9 combines with J gene TRBJ1-2, with 11 bases identical to TRBD1. The CDR3 length is 14 residues. Looked up from germline, CDR1 is SGDLS and CDR2 is YYNGEE. J lost 8 bases, V lost 5 bases, and 8 bases had no gene match. CDR3 region: CASREDRGRAGYTF. The CDR3, as DNA: TGTGCCAGCAGAGAGGACAGGGGGCGGGCCGGCTACACCTTC.

The chain recombines TRBV5-5 with TRBJ1-4; 9 bases line up with TRBD1. After removal of 4 bases from V and 7 bases from J, the junction contained 20 bases not matched to a gene. Germline CDR1 SGHKS, CDR2 YYEKEE (reference sequence). CDR3 length: 19 amino acids. CDR3 amino acids: CASSPNPGTGFTAGEKLFF. As DNA, the CDR3 is TGTGCCAGCAGCCCCAACCCCGGGACAGGGTTCACCGCGGGTGAAAAACTGTTTTTT.

The CDR3 spells CASSRGGNQPQHF. The CDR3 region has the DNA TGTGCCAGCAGTCGAGGCGGGAATCAGCCCCAGCATTTT. V gene TRBV13 combines with J gene TRBJ1-5; D uncertain. The CDR3 is 13 amino acids. The germline V gene encodes CDR1 PRHDT and CDR2 FYEKMQ (reference sequence). The V and J ends lost 6 bases and 4 bases respectively, with 10 bases between them. Full variable domain (outside the CDR3, taken from reference TRBV13 and TRBJ1-5): AAGVIQSPRHLIKEKRETATLKCYPIPRHDTVYWYQQGPGQDPQFLISFYEKMQSDKGSIPDRFSAQQFSDYHSELNMSSLELGDSALYFCASSRGGNQPQHFGDGTRLSIL.

The rearrangement uses TRBV7-2 and TRBJ1-2; TRBD1 matches at 11 bases. The ends lost 1 base at V and 4 bases at J; junction bases unmatched: 2. Germline-derived CDR1 and CDR2 are SGHTA and FQGNSA. This CDR3 comprises 15 residues. CDR3 in amino acids: CASSLVGTGGYGYTF. In DNA form, the CDR3 reads TGTGCCAGCAGCTTAGTCGGGACAGGGGGCTATGGCTACACCTTC.

The chain employs TRBV4-3 and TRBJ1-1; a weak D match, TRBD1 (5 bases). The germline gives CDR1 LGHNA, CDR2 YSLEER. This CDR3 has 17 amino acids. With 0 bases removed from V and 4 bases from J, the gap between germline ends came to 18 bases. CDR3 DNA sequence: TGCGCCAGCAGCCAAGAAATGTACGGGGGTGAAGGCACTGAAGCTTTCTTT. Translation gives CASSQEMYGGEGTEAFF.

The chain links TRBV6-6 to TRBJ2-7; D ambiguous. V was shortened by 4 bases and J by 4 bases, with 20 bases between the two germline ends. CDR1 is MNHNY and CDR2 is SVGAGI in the germline V gene (reference sequence). The CDR3 contains 16 residues. The CDR3 loop reads CASSLKGDALGYEQYF. Here the CDR3 DNA reads TGTGCCAGCAGTTTGAAAGGAGACGCCCTTGGGTACGAGCAGTACTTC.

The chain combines TRBV11-1 with TRBJ2-5, with 7 bases that match TRBD1. Germline lookup yields CDR1 SGHAT and CDR2 FQDESV (reference sequence). The CDR3 consists of 14 residues. V trimming: 1 base; J trimming: 5 bases; junction bases outside the gene matches: 4. The CDR3 is CASSLGQGGETQYF. In DNA form, the CDR3 reads TGTGCCAGCAGCTTAGGACAGGGTGGCGAGACCCAGTACTTC.

The gene calls are TRBV5-1 and TRBJ1-2; TRBD1 matches at 11 bases. Trimming at V came to 3 bases and at J to 4 bases, leaving 2 bases not matched to a gene. The CDR3 spans 14 residues. Germline assignment: CDR1 SGHRS and CDR2 YFSETQ. CDR3 coding DNA: TGCGCCAGCAGCTACGGACAGGGGGCCTATGGCTACACCTTC. Translated, it gives CASSYGQGAYGYTF.

J is TRBJ1-5 and V is TRBV28, with D possibly TRBD1 on 5 matching bases. From germline, CDR1 is MDHEN and CDR2 SYDVKM. The CDR3 runs to 18 residues. Trimming shortened V by 1 base and J by 4 bases, and 20 bases separated the two germline ends. The CDR3 here is CASSLSGGTRVGNQPQHF. The DNA of the CDR3 is TGTGCCAGCAGTTTATCCGGGGGTACTAGGGTCGGTAATCAGCCCCAGCATTTT. The full variable domain, completed using reference TRBV28 and TRBJ1-5, is DVKVTQSSRYLVKRTGEKVFLECVQDMDHENMFWYRQDPGLGLRLIYFSYDVKMKEKGDIPEGYSVSREKKERFSLILESASTNQTSMYLCASSLSGGTRVGNQPQHFGDGTRLSIL.

The J gene is TRBJ2-5, the V gene TRBV28; D ambiguous. The CDR3 is made up of 13 amino acids. Per germline, CDR1 MDHEN and CDR2 SYDVKM. With 6 bases removed from V and 2 bases from J, the gap between germline ends came to 10 bases. The CDR3 region has the DNA TGTGCCAGCAGCTCAGGTATACAAGAGACCCAGTACTTC. Protein sequence: CASSSGIQETQYF.

J is TRBJ2-7 and V is TRBV2, with D perhaps matching TRBD2 (5 bases). CDR1 and CDR2 from the germline V gene are SNHLY and FYNNEI. The CDR3 runs to 14 residues. Trimming cost V 3 bases and J 11 bases, with 20 bases left between them. CDR3 nucleotides: TGTGCCAGCAGTGAGGGCAGCGTAACACCGAGGGAGTACTTC. Translated, it gives CASSEGSVTPREYF.

The J gene is TRBJ2-5, the V gene TRBV7-2, with TRBD2 as a possible D gene (5 bases). The end of the DNA aligns better with TRBJ2-7, so the J call may be wrong. The germline CDR1 and CDR2 sequences are SGHTA and FQGNSA. The length of the CDR3 is 14 residues. This CDR3 reads CASSLKSGGYEQYF. Here the CDR3 DNA reads TGTGCCAGCAGCTTAAAGAGCGGAGGCTACGAGCAGTACTTC.

The chain recombines TRBV2 with TRBJ2-7, with 11 bases lining up with TRBD1. The V gene's germline CDR1 is SNHLY and CDR2 FYNNEI. This CDR3 is built from 15 residues. V dropped 6 bases and J dropped 6; count of bases not matched to a gene: 10. The CDR3 DNA reads TGTGCCAGCAGCCTCGGGACAGGGGGAATGAGCGAGCAGTACTTC. As protein: CASSLGTGGMSEQYF.

The chain has TRBV10-1 and TRBJ2-2, with 11 bases that match TRBD1. The V and J ends lost 5 bases and 3 bases, in that order; junction bases with no gene match: 2. CDR1 and CDR2 (germline): WNHNN, SYGVQD (reference sequence). The CDR3 totals 15 residues. In nucleotides, the CDR3 is TGCGCCAGCAGTAAGGGACAGGGGGACACCGGGGAGCTGTTTTTT. Translated, it gives CASSKGQGDTGELFF.

The V gene is TRBV12-5, the J gene TRBJ1-5; 9 bases map to TRBD1. Per the germline V gene, CDR1 is LGHNT and CDR2 is FRNRAP. Germline trimming cut 4 bases from V and 6 bases from J; bases unmatched to any gene: 13. CDR3 length equals 17 residues. CDR3: CASGSPGQGRAGQPQHF. The CDR3 nucleotides are TGTGCTAGTGGTTCACCGGGACAGGGAAGAGCGGGTCAGCCCCAGCATTTT.

V is TRBV19 and J is TRBJ1-1; 8 bases line up with TRBD1. Germline V gene sequence: CDR1 LNHDA, CDR2 SQIVND (reference sequence). Losses at the gene ends were 6 bases for V and 1 base for J; bases not matched to a gene: 7. The CDR3 is 15 residues long. In DNA, the CDR3 is TGTGCCAGTAGAATAACAGGGGGGGGGAACACTGAAGCTTTCTTT. Its translation: CASRITGGGNTEAFF.